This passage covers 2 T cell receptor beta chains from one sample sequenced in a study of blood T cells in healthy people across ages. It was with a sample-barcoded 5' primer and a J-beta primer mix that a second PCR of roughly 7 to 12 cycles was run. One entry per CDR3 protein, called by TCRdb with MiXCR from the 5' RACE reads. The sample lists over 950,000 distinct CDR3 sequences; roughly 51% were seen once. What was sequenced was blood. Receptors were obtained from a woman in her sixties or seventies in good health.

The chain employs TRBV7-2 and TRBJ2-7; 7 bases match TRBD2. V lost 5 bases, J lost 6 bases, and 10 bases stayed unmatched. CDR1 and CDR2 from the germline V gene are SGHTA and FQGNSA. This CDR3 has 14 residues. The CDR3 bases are TGTGCCAGCAGCGCTCGAGCGGGACGGAGCGAGCAGTACTTC. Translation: CASSARAGRSEQYF.

The CDR3 reads CSASRTGSEQFF. As DNA, the CDR3 is TGCAGTGCTAGTCGGACAGGGAGCGAGCAGTTCTTC. This chain connects TRBV20-1 to TRBJ2-1, with 8 nucleotides matching TRBD1. The CDR3 has 12 residues. V trimming: 3 bases; J trimming: 10 bases; junction bases outside the gene matches: 5. The germline V gene encodes CDR1 DFQATT and CDR2 SNEGSKA (reference sequence).